These 14 T cell receptor beta chains were all obtained from the same sample, sequenced in a study of blood T cells in healthy people across ages. The authors ran a second PCR of about 6 to 12 cycles using a sample-barcoded 5' primer and a J-beta primer mix. Via MiXCR, TCRdb re-called the 5' RACE reads, giving one row per CDR3 protein. The sample lists about 930,000 distinct CDR3 sequences, under 35% occurring once. These same records also appear under a second study, on T cells of mothers and their children.

The sequencing input was blood. The source of these receptors is a middle-aged woman in good health.

This clonotype was counted between two and nine times. The genes are TRBV3-1 and TRBJ2-5, with TRBD2 identical over 7 bases. CDR1 is LGHDT, CDR2 YNNKEL, per germline (reference sequence). V was pared by 6 bases and J by 1 base, with 14 bases of the junction left unmatched. The CDR3 loop spans 17 amino acids. The CDR3 DNA is TGTGCCAGCAGTCCCGGGCAGGGCGGGGGTCCCCAAGAGACCCAGTACTTC. Amino acids: CASSPGQGGGPQETQYF.

This clonotype was detected only a few times. This chain links TRBV20-1 with TRBJ1-1, with D possibly matching TRBD1 (6 bases). This CDR3 comprises 14 residues. Germline CDR1 and CDR2: DFQATT and SNEGSKA (reference sequence). V was clipped by 2 bases and J by 0 bases, with 10 bases between them. The CDR3 region has the DNA TGCAGTGCTAGAATAGGGGGTGTGAACACTGAAGCTTTCTTT. Its protein product is CSARIGGVNTEAFF.

As concerns this clonotype: This clone may be a read error of a much larger clone one base away. The chain combines TRBV9 with TRBJ2-1; TRBD2 aligns across 9 bases. CDR1 is SGDLS, CDR2 YYNGEE, per germline. The CDR3 length is 15 residues. Written as DNA, the CDR3 is TGTGCCAGCAGCGCTGAGCGGGGGGCTTACAATGAGCTGTTCTTC. This sequence encodes CASSAERGAYNELFF.

A note on this clonotype: Mismatch with germline at one junction end may stem from a read error. V gene TRBV13 combines with J gene TRBJ2-7; 7 bases line up with TRBD1. This CDR3 comprises 13 residues. Germline-derived CDR1 and CDR2 are PRHDT and FYEKMQ (reference sequence). CDR3 nucleotide sequence: TGTGTCAGCAGCGCAGGGACAGCCTACGAGCAGTACTTC. The encoded protein is CVSSAGTAYEQYF.

The chain is built from TRBV3-1 and TRBJ2-1; 7 bases map to TRBD1. The CDR3 spans 13 residues. J was trimmed by 9 bases and V by 3 bases; bases with no gene match: 5. CDR1 and CDR2 from the germline V gene are LGHDT and YNNKEL (reference sequence). CDR3 in DNA: TGTGCCAGCAGCCAGACCAGGGGGAGTGAGCAGTTCTTC. Residues: CASSQTRGSEQFF.

The V and J genes are TRBV5-1 and TRBJ2-3; D gene ambiguous. Trimming removed 4 bases at V and 0 bases at J, with 12 bases between. Germline loops: CDR1 SGHRS, CDR2 YFSETQ. The CDR3 spans 15 residues. CDR3 residues: CASSSEHMSTDTQYF. The CDR3 nucleotides read TGCGCCAGCAGCAGCGAACATATGAGCACAGATACGCAGTATTTT.

The chain carries TRBV2 and TRBJ2-1, with 7 bases lining up with TRBD2. This CDR3 comprises 11 residues. J lost 14 bases, V lost 7 bases, and 8 bases had no gene match. In germline, CDR1 is SNHLY, CDR2 FYNNEI. In nucleotides, the CDR3 is TGTGCCAGCACTACGACTCTAGCGGAGTTCTTC. This encodes CASTTTLAEFF.

The J gene is TRBJ2-5, the V gene TRBV11-2, with 13 bases matching TRBD2. This CDR3 region has 19 residues. J was trimmed by 5 bases and V by 1 base; bases with no gene match: 13. CDR1 and CDR2 (germline): SGHAT, FQNNGV. The CDR3 nucleotides are TGTGCCAGCAGCTTAGGCCGACTAGCGGGGGGCCATGTCTACGAGACCCAGTACTTC. Residues: CASSLGRLAGGHVYETQYF.

This clonotype turned up a few times. The J gene is TRBJ2-4, the V gene TRBV15; D gene uncertain. V lost 8 bases and J 3 bases, leaving 14 bases between the germline ends. This CDR3 region has 14 residues. Germline lookup yields CDR1 LNHNV and CDR2 YYDKDF (reference sequence). The CDR3 region has the DNA TGTGCCACCCCACCGGGTGTCTTCAAAAACATTCAGTACTTC. This gives the protein CATPPGVFKNIQYF.

The chain joins TRBV4-1 to TRBJ2-7; TRBD2 agrees at 7 bases. Unmatched junction bases numbered 4, after V lost 2 bases and J lost 12 bases. This CDR3 contains 11 residues. Germline CDR1 and CDR2: MGHRA and YSYEKL. For the CDR3, the DNA is TGCGCCAGCAGCCAAAGCGGGACCCGGTACTTC. This codes for CASSQSGTRYF.

V usage is TRBV3-1 and J usage is TRBJ2-5, with 7 nucleotides matching TRBD2. CDR1 LGHDT and CDR2 YNNKEL come from the germline V gene (reference sequence). Trimming cost V 3 bases and J 5 bases; bases outside gene matches: 9. The CDR3 extends over 15 amino acids. For the CDR3, the DNA is TGTGCCAGCAGCCATGGAGGACTAGTTCGGGAGACCCAGTACTTC. Translating gives CASSHGGLVRETQYF.

V gene TRBV12-3 or TRBV12-4 combines with J gene TRBJ2-7; 8 bases map to TRBD1. The CDR3 length is 19 residues. V was clipped by 7 bases and J by 7 bases; unmatched bases: 27. CDR3 in DNA: TGTGCCAGCAATTTCCAGGCGGATGGGACAGGATGGGAAGACAATGAGCAGTACTTC. Protein: CASNFQADGTGWEDNEQYF.

This clonotype was seen a few times. The chain is built from TRBV9 and TRBJ2-1; D gene unclear. From germline, CDR1 is SGDLS and CDR2 YYNGEE. The CDR3 runs 15 residues. Trimming took 1 base from V and 0 from J, leaving 8 bases between them. For the CDR3, the DNA is TGTGCCAGCAGCGTACAGGTGCGCTCCTACAATGAGCAGTTCTTC. Amino acid sequence: CASSVQVRSYNEQFF.

This clonotype was recorded many times. For the CDR3, the DNA is TGCAGCGTGGGGGACCACACAGATACGCAGTATTTT. This translates into CSVGDHTDTQYF. V is TRBV29-1 and J is TRBJ2-3; D may match TRBD1 or TRBD2 (5 bases each). CDR1 and CDR2 (germline): SQVTM, ANQGSEA. V shed 6 bases and J shed 2 bases, with 9 bases lying between them. The CDR3 contains 12 residues.